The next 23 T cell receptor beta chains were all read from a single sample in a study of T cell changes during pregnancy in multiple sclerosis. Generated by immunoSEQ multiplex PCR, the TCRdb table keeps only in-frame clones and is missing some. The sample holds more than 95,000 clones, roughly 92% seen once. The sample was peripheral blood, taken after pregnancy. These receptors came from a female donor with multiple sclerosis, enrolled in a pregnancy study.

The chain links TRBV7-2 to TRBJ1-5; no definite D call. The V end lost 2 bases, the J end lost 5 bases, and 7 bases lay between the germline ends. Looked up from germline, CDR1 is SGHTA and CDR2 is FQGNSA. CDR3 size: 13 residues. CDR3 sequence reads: CASSLLPYQPQHF. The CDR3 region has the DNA TGTGCCAGCAGCTTACTCCCCTATCAGCCCCAGCATTTT.

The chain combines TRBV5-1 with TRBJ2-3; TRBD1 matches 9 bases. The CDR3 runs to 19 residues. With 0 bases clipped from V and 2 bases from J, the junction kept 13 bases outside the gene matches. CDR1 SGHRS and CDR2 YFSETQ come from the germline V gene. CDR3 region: CASSLAGQGFSGVTDTQYF. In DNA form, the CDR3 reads TGCGCCAGCAGCTTGGCGGGACAGGGATTTAGCGGCGTCACAGATACGCAGTATTTT.

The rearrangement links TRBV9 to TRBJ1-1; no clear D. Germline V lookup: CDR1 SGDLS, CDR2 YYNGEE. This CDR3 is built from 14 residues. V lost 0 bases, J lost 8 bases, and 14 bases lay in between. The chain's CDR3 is CASSVAMGTGEAFF. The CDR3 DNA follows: TGTGCCAGCAGCGTAGCAATGGGAACGGGAGAAGCTTTCTTT.

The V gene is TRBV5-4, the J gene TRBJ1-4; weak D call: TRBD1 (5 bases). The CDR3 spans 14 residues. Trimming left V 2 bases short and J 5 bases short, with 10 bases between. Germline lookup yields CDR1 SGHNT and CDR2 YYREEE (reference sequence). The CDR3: CASSFGGKNEKLFF. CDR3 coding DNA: TGTGCCAGCAGCTTCGGGGGGAAGAATGAAAAACTGTTTTTT. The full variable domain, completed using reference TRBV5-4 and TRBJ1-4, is ETGVTQSPTHLIKTRGQQVTLRCSSQSGHNTVSWYQQALGQGPQFIFQYYREEENGRGNFPPRFSGLQFPNYSSELNVNALELDDSALYLCASSFGGKNEKLFFGSGTQLSVL.

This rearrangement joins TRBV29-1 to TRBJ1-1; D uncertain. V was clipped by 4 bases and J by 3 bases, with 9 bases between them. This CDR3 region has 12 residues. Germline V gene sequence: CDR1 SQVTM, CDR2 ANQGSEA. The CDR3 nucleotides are TGCAGCGTTGTGGCAGACTACACTGAAGCTTTCTTT. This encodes CSVVADYTEAFF.

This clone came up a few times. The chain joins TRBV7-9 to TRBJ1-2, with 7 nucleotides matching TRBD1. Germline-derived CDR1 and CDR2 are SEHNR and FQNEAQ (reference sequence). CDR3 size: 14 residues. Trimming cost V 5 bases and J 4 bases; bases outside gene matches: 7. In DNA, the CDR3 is TGTGCCAGCAGCCTGCTACAGGGGCCCTATGGCTACACCTTC. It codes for CASSLLQGPYGYTF.

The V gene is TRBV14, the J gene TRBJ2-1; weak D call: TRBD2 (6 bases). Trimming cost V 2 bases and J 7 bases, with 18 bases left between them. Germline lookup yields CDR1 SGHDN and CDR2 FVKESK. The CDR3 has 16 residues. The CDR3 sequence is CASSQHSGSRWNEQFF. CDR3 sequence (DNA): TGTGCCAGCAGCCAACATTCCGGGAGTCGATGGAATGAGCAGTTCTTC. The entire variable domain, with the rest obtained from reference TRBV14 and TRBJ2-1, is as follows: EAGVTQFPSHSVIEKGQTVTLRCDPISGHDNLYWYRRVMGKEIKFLLHFVKESKQDESGMPNNRFLAERTGGTYSTLKVQPAELEDSGVYFCASSQHSGSRWNEQFFGPGTRLTVL.

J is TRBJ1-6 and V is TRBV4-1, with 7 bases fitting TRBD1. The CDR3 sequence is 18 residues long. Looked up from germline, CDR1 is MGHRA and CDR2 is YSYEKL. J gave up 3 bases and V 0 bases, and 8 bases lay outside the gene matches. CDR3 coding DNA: TGCGCCAGCAGCCAAGAACCGTTGCCAGGGGGCTATAATTCACCCCTCCACTTT. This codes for CASSQEPLPGGYNSPLHF.

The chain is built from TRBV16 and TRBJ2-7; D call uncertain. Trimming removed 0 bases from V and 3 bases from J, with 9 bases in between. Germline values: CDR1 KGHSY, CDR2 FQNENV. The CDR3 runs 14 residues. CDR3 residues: CASSQSHSLYEQYF. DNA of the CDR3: TGTGCCAGCAGCCAATCCCACAGTCTCTACGAGCAGTACTTC.

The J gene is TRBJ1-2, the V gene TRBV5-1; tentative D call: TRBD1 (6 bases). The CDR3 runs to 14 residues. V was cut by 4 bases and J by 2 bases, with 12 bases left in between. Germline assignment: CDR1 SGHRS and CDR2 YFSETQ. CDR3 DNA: TGCGCCAGCAGCCCGGACAGAACAAACTATGGCTACACCTTC. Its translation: CASSPDRTNYGYTF.

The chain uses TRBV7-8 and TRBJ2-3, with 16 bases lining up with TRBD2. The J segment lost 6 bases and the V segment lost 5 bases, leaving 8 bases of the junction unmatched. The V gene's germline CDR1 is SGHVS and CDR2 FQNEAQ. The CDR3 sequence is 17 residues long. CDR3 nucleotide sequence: TGTGCCAGCAGCCCGGGACTAGCGGGGGGGCTGTTGGATACGCAGTATTTT. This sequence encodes CASSPGLAGGLLDTQYF.

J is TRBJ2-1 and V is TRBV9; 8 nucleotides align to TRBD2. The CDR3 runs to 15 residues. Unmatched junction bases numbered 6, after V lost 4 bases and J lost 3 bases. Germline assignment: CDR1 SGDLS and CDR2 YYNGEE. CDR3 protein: CASSPRAGDYNEQFF. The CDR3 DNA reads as TGTGCCAGCAGCCCCCGAGCGGGGGACTACAATGAGCAGTTCTTC.

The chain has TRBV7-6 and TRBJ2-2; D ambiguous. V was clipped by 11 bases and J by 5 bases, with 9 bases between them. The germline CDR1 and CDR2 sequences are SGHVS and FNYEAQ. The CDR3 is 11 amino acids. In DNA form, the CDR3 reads TGTGCCGCCAGTCTGACCGGGGAGCTGTTTTTT. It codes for CAASLTGELFF.

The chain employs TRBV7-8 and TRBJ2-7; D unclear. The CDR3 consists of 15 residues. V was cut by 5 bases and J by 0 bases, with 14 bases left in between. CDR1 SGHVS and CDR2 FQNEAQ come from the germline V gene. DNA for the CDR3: TGTGCCAGCAGCAGATTTCAGGAAAGCTCCTACGAGCAGTACTTC. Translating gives CASSRFQESSYEQYF.

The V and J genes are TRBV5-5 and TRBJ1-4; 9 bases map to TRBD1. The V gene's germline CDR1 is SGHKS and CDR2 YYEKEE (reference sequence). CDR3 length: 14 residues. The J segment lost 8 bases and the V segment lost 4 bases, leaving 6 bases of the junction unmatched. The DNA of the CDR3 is TGTGCCAGCAGCCTTGGACAGGGGAACGAAAAACTGTTTTTT. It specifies CASSLGQGNEKLFF.

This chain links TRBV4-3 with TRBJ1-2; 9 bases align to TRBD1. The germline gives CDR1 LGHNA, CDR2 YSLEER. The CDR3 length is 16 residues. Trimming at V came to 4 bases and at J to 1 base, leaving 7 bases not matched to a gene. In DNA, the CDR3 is TGCGCCAGCAGCCCCCGGACAGGGGTCGGTAACTATGGCTACACCTTC. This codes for CASSPRTGVGNYGYTF.

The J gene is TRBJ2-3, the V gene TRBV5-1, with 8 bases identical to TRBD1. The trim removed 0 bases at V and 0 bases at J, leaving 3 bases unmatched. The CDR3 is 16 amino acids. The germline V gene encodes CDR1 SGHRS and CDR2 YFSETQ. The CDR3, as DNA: TGCGCCAGCAGCTTGGCAGGGGGCAGTAGCACAGATACGCAGTATTTT. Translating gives CASSLAGGSSTDTQYF.

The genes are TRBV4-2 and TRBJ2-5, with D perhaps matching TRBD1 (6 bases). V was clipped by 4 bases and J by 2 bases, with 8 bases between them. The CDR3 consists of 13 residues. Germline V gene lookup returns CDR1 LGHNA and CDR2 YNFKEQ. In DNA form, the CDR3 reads TGTGCCAGCAGCCGCGGACAGCAAGAGACCCAGTACTTC. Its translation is CASSRGQQETQYF.

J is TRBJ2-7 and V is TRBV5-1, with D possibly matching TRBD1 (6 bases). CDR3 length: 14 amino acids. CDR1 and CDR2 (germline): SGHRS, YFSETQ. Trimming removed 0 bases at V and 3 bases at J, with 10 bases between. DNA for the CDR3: TGCGCCAGCAGCTTGGCCGGACAGTTCTACGAGCAGTACTTC. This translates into CASSLAGQFYEQYF.

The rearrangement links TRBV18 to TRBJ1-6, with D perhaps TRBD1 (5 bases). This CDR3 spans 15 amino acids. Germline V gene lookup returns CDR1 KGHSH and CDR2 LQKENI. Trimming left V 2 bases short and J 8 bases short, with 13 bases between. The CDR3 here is CASSPNGGIDSPLHF. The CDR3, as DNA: TGTGCCAGCTCACCAAACGGGGGGATCGATTCACCCCTCCACTTT.

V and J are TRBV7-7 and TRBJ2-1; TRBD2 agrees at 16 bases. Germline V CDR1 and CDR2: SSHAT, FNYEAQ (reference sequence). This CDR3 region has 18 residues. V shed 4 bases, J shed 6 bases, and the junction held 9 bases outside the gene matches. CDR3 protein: CASSSGLAGGIIGNEQFF. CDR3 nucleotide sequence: TGTGCCAGCAGCTCGGGACTAGCGGGGGGGATTATTGGCAATGAGCAGTTCTTC.

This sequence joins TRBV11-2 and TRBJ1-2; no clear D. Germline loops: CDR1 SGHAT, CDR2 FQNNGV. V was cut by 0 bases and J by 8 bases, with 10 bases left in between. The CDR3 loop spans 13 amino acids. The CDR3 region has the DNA TGTGCCAGCAGCTTAGATTTTTCAGGCGGCTACACCTTC. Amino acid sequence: CASSLDFSGGYTF.

The CDR3 sequence is CASSTNFNEQFF. The CDR3 nucleotides read TGTGCCAGCAGCACGAACTTCAATGAGCAGTTCTTC. The chain carries TRBV5-8 and TRBJ2-1, with D unclear. Trimming pared 4 bases from V and 6 bases from J, leaving 8 bases between. The CDR3 is 12 residues long. The germline V gene encodes CDR1 SGHTS and CDR2 YDEGEE.